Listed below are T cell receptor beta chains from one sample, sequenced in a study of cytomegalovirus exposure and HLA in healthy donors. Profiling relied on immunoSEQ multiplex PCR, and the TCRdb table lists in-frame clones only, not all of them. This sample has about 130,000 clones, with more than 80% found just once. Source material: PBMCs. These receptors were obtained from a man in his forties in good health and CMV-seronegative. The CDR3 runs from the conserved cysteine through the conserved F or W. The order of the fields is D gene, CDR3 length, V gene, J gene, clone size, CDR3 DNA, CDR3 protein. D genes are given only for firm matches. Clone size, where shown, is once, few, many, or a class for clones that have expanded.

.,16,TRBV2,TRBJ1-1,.,TGTGCCAGCAGTAGGGGAGAGAGGGGGGGGGACACTGAAGCTTTCTTT,CASSRGERGGDTEAFF
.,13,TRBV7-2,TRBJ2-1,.,TGTGCCAGCAGTCCAGGACAGTACAATGAGCAGTTCTTC,CASSPGQYNEQFF
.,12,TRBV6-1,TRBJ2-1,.,TGTGCCACGGAGGGCGAAAACAATGAGCAGTTCTTC,CATEGENNEQFF
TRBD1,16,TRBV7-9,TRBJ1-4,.,TGTGCCACCGGGGGACAGGGGCACGTGGGAAATGAAAAACTGTTTTTT,CATGGQGHVGNEKLFF
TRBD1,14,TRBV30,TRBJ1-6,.,TGTGCCTGGACGATAGGACAGGGAAATTCACCCCTCCACTTT,CAWTIGQGNSPLHF
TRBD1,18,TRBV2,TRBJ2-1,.,TGTGCCAGCAGTCTCACCCTAGTGGGACAGGGAACGGTGAATGAGCAGTTCTTC,CASSLTLVGQGTVNEQFF
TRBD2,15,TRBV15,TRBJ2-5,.,TGTGCCACGGAAACCGGACTAGCGGGGGCAGAGACCCAGTACTTC,CATETGLAGAETQYF
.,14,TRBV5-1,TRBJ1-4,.,TGCGCCAGCAGCACAGAAAATATGAAGGAAAAACTGTTTTTT,CASSTENMKEKLFF
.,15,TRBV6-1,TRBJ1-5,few,TGTGCCAGCAGTGATTTCGGGGGGAGCAATCAGCCCCAGCATTTT,CASSDFGGSNQPQHF
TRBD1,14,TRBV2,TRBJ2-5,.,TGTGCCAGCAGTGATTACAGGGGGCAAGAGACCCAGTACTTC,CASSDYRGQETQYF
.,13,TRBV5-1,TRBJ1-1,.,TGCGCCAGCAGCTTGTTTCAGGCCAATGAAGCTTTCTTT,CASSLFQANEAFF
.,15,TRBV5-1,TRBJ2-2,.,TGCGCCAGCAGCTTGGGTTGGGCCGGCACCGGGGAGCTGTTTTTT,CASSLGWAGTGELFF
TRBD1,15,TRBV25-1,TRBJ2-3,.,TGTGCCAGCAGTGCCCGACAGGGGGCGGGAGATACGCAGTATTTT,CASSARQGAGDTQYF
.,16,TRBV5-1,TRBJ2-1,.,TGCGCCAGCAGCCTGACCGCTACAGACCCCTACAATGAGCAGTTCTTC,CASSLTATDPYNEQFF
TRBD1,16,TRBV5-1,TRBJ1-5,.,TGCGCCAGCAGCGTAAGACAGGGGGAGGGCAATCAGCCCCAGCATTTT,CASSVRQGEGNQPQHF
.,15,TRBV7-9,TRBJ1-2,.,TGTGCCAGCAGCCCCGGGGGGTCGGGGCCTCATGGCTACACCTTC,CASSPGGSGPHGYTF
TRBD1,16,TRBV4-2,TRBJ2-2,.,TGTGCCAGCAGCCCACCGGGACAGGGGTTTTCCGGGGAGCTGTTTTTT,CASSPPGQGFSGELFF
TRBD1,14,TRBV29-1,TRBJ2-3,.,TGCAGCTTTAGGGACAGGGGGCCTTCAGATACGCAGTATTTT,CSFRDRGPSDTQYF
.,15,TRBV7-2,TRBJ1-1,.,TGTGCCAGCAGCTTAGGGGGCCAGGGGAACACTGAAGCTTTCTTT,CASSLGGQGNTEAFF
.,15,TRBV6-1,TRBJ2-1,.,TGTGCCAGCAGGGCACAGGGTACCTCCTACAATGAGCAGTTCTTC,CASRAQGTSYNEQFF
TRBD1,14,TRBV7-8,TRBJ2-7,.,TGTGCCAGCGGGCCCCGTGGACAGGGTTACGAGCAGTACTTC,CASGPRGQGYEQYF